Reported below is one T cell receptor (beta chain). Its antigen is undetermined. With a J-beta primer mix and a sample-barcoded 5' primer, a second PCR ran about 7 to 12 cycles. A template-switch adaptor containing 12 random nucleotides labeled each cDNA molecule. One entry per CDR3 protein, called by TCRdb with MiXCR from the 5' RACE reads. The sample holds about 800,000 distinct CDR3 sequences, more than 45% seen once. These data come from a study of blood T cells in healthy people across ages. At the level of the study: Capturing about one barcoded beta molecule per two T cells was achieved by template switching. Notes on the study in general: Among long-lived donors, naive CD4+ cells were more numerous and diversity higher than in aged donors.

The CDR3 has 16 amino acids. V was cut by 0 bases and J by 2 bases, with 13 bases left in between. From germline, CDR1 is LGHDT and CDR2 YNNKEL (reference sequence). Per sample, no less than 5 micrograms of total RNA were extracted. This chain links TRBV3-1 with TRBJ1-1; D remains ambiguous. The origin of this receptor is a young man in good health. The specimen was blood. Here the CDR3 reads CASSQDILQVNTEAFF. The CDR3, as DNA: TGTGCCAGCAGCCAAGATATTCTCCAGGTTAACACTGAAGCTTTCTTT. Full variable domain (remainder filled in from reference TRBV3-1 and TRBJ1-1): DTAVSQTPKYLVTQMGNDKSIKCEQNLGHDTMYWYKQDSKKFLKIMFSYNNKELIINETVPNRFSPKSPDKAHLNLHINSLELGDSAVYFCASSQDILQVNTEAFFGQGTRLTVV.